This T cell receptor beta chain was captured in a study of blood T cell repertoires in COVID-19 (dated by TCRdb to about 2020). In the study overall: Collaborator samples came from the United States, Italy and Spain and covered acute and convalescent phases of COVID-19. The material from the prospective study consisted of cDNA or gDNA derived from T cells, B-cell-depleted T cells, or PBMCs. Deeply sampled blood TCRbeta repertoires from subjects exposed to, actively infected with, or recovered from COVID-19 were included in the dataset. The repertoires were made available in a free public database intended to serve as a resource for research on the immune response to SARS-CoV-2. The samples were drawn from the first 160 participants of the ongoing ImmuneRACE study and from 950 to 1,500 subjects provided by 6 global collaborators. A de-identified subject ID, COVID-19 status, age in years and sex were almost always included in the sample metadata. Where available, HLA class I and class II types were obtained from metadata supplied by the sample provider rather than from assay-based typing. Study-wide findings and limitations: Clinical and demographic metadata were provided uncurated, with the amount varying by source and participant.

Counted from cysteine to phenylalanine, this CDR3 has 14 amino acids. The DNA shown is the 42-base CDR3, in frame from base 1. Based on the germline V gene, the CDR1 and CDR2 sequences are SNHLY and FYNNEI. Relative to germline, V is missing 8 bases and J is missing 4 bases, with 5 bases of the junction outside any gene match. Another Seattle source contributed samples from volunteer blood donors who had recovered from COVID-19. Collaborating institutions collected whole blood in K2EDTA tubes following their own protocols. For TCRbeta analysis, collaborator samples were shipped as frozen whole blood, as isolated PBMCs, or as DNA extracted from either sample type. TCRbeta CDR3 regions were amplified from genomic DNA using the immunoSEQ Assay, a bias-controlled multiplex PCR. Per the source publication's procedure: Within the assay, amplification of reference gene primers was used to estimate how many nucleated cells each sample contained. To quantify the absolute abundance of each unique TCRbeta CDR3 rearrangement, sequence reads were collapsed and filtered. For each sample, productive Simpson clonality was calculated as the square root of Simpson's diversity index across productive rearrangements. Imported from immuneACCESS, the table was reduced by TCRdb to in-frame sequences with V and J called. These copies leave out some clones; in studies compared against another copy, an unresolved V gene accounts for under half, and the cause of the remainder is not known. V and J calls and clone size are copied from that table; D and trimming were computed from the DNA. For this sample there are 250,000 to 300,000 clones; approximately 90% appear just once. The biggest ten clones account for 0.99% of the sample.

Note on this clone: The antigen it binds to is not known. Base qualities are not provided; no much larger clone lies one nucleotide away.

The receptor's source is a woman aged 40-49 years who had recovered from COVID-19. The specimen was peripheral blood. The chain employs TRBV2 and TRBJ2-1, with 10 bases matching TRBD2. The bases read TGTGCCAGCGCCTCTAGCGGGGGATACAATGAGCAGTTCTTC. This translates into CASASSGGYNEQFF.